This T cell receptor beta chain was documented in a study of tumor and adjacent non-tumor tissue in lung cancer. Study-wide background: The cohort had around twelve adenocarcinoma, a couple of squamous cell and 1 small cell patients.

V gave up 4 bases and J gave up 6 bases, with 19 bases separating them. This CDR3 has 14 amino acids. Germline CDR1 reads DFQATT; CDR2 reads SNEGSKA (reference sequence). RNA was extracted from bulk tissue without any cell sorting. TCRbeta libraries were built with three rounds of nested PCR, modified from ARM-PCR. TCRdb redid the calling of the multiplex PCR reads with MiXCR, one entry per CDR3 protein. This table has about 120,000 distinct CDR3 sequences, roughly 67% appearing once. Remarks on this clonotype: A much larger clone sits a single nucleotide away, making a read error possible.

J is TRBJ2-7 and V is TRBV20-1, with D possibly being TRBD1 (7 bases). Sequencing used lung tumor tissue. The clonotype comes from a man aged 25-45 years with non-small cell lung cancer. Here the CDR3 DNA reads TGCAGTGCTACACAGGGGAGGATAAATGGCGAGCAGTACTTC. It translates to CSATQGRINGEQYF.